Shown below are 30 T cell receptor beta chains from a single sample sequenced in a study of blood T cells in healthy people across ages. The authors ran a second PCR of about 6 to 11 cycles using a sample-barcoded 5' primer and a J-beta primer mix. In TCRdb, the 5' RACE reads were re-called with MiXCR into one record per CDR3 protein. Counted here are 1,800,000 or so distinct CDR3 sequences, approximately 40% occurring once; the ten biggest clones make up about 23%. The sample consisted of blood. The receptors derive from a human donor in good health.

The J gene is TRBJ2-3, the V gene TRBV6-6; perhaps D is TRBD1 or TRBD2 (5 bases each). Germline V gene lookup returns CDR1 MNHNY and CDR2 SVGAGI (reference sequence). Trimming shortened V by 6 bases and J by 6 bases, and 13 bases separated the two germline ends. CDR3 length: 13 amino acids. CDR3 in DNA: TGTGCCAGCAGCCCTGGGACGTGGGATACGCAGTATTTT. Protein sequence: CASSPGTWDTQYF.

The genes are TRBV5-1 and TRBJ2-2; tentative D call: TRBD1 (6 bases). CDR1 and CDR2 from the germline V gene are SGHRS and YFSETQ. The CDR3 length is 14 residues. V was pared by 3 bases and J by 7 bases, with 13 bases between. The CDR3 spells CASSWGQGNGELFF. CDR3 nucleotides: TGCGCCAGCAGCTGGGGGCAGGGAAACGGGGAGCTGTTTTTT.

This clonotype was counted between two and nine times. The CDR3 is CASSLDFLGFRTSSQETQYF. In DNA, the CDR3 is TGTGCCAGCAGCTTAGATTTTTTGGGTTTCAGGACCAGTTCCCAAGAGACCCAGTACTTC. The rearrangement joins TRBV11-2 to TRBJ2-5; no reliable D call. V lost 0 bases, J lost 1 base, and 24 bases lay in between. This CDR3 is 20 amino acids long. CDR1 and CDR2 (germline): SGHAT, FQNNGV.

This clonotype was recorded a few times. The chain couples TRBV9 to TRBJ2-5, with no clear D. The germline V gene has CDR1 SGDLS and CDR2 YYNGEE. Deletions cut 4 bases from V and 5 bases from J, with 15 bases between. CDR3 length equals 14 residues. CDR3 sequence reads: CASSPEYAQETQYF. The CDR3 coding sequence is TGTGCCAGCAGCCCAGAGTATGCCCAGGAGACCCAGTACTTC.

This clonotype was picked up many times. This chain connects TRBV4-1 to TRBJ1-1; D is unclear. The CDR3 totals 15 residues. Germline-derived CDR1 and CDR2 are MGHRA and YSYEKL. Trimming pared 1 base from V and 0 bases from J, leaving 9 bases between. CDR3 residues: CASSQVQSMNTEAFF. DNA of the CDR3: TGCGCCAGCAGCCAAGTACAGTCCATGAACACTGAAGCTTTCTTT.

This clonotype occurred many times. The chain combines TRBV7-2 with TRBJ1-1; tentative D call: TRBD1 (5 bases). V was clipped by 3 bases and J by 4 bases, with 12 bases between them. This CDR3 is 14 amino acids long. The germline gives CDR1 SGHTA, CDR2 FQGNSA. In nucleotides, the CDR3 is TGTGCCAGCAGCTTGGGTGGAAGGGGCACTGAAGCTTTCTTT. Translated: CASSLGGRGTEAFF. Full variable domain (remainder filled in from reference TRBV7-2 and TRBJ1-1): GAGVSQSPSNKVTEKGKDVELRCDPISGHTALYWYRQSLGQGLEFLIYFQGNSAPDKSGLPSDRFSAERTGGSVSTLTIQRTQQEDSAVYLCASSLGGRGTEAFFGQGTRLTVV.

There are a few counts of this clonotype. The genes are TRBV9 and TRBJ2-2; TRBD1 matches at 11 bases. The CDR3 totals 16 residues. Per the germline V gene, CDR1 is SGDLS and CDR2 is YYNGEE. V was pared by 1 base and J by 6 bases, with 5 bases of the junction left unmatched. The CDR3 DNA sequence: TGTGCCAGCAGCGTATTGGGGACAGGGGGATCCGGGGAGCTGTTTTTT. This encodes CASSVLGTGGSGELFF.

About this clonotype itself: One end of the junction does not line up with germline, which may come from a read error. CDR3 nucleotide sequence: TGTGCCAGTAGCCAAGCACGTACCCGACAGTACAATGAGCAGTTCTTC. It codes for CASSQARTRQYNEQFF. The gene calls are TRBV3-1 and TRBJ2-1; D might be TRBD1 (5 bases). The CDR3 is 16 residues long. CDR1 LGHDT and CDR2 YNNKEL come from the germline V gene (reference sequence).

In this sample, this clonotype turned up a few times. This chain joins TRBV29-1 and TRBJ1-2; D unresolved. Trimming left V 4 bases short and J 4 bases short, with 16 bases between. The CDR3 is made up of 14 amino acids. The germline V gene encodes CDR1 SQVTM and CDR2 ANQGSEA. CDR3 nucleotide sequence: TGCAGCGTTGCTAGGCAGCCTAAACTCTATGGCTACACCTTC. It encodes CSVARQPKLYGYTF.

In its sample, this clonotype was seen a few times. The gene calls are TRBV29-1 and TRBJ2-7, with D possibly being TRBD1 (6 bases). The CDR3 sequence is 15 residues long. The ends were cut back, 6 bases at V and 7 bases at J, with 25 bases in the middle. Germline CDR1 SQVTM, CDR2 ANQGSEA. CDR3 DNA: TGCAGCGTGGTCCCCTACAGGGCCCGGTCGGAAGAGCAGTACTTC. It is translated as CSVVPYRARSEEQYF.

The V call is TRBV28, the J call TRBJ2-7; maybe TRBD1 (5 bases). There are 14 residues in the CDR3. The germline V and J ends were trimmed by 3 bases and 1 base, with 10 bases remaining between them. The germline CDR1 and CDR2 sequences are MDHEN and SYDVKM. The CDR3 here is CASSFLDKSYEQYF. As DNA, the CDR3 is TGTGCCAGCAGTTTCTTGGACAAGTCCTACGAGCAGTACTTC. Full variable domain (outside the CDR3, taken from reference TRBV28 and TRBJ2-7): DVKVTQSSRYLVKRTGEKVFLECVQDMDHENMFWYRQDPGLGLRLIYFSYDVKMKEKGDIPEGYSVSREKKERFSLILESASTNQTSMYLCASSFLDKSYEQYFGPGTRLTVT.

The CDR3: CASSPEIGVEKLFF. The CDR3 DNA follows: TGTGCCAGCAGCCCGGAGATTGGGGTAGAAAAACTGTTTTTT. The chain recombines TRBV7-2 with TRBJ1-4; D is unresolved. CDR3 length: 14 amino acids. V was pared by 5 bases and J by 8 bases, with 15 bases between. Per the germline V gene, CDR1 is SGHTA and CDR2 is FQGNSA.

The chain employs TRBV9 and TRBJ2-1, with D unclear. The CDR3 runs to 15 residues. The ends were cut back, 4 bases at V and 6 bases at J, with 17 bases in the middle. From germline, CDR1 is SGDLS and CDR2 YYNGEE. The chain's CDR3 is CASSPRIVSGNEQFF. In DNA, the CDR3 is TGTGCCAGCAGCCCCAGGATTGTCTCCGGCAATGAGCAGTTCTTC.

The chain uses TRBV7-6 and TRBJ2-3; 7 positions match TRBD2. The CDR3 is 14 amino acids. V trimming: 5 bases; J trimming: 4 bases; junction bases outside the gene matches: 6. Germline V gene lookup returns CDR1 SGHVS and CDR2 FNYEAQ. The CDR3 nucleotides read TGTGCCAGCAGCCAGACTCTAGCGGCAGATACGCAGTATTTT. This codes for CASSQTLAADTQYF.

The CDR3 sequence: CSARELIEETQYF. CDR3 in DNA: TGCAGTGCTAGAGAGCTAATAGAAGAGACCCAGTACTTC. The chain couples TRBV20-1 to TRBJ2-5; no reliable D call. The germline V gene encodes CDR1 DFQATT and CDR2 SNEGSKA (reference sequence). The V gene lost 0 bases and the J gene lost 3 bases, with 8 bases spanning the gap. The CDR3 contains 13 residues.

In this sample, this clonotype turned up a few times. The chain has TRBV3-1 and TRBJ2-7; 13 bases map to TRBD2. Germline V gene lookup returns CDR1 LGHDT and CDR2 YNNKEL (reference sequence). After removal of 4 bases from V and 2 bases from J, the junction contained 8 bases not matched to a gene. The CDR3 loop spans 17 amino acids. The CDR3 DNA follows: TGTGCCAGCAGCCGACGACTAGCGGGGGGTCCCGCCTACGAGCAGTACTTC. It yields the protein CASSRRLAGGPAYEQYF.

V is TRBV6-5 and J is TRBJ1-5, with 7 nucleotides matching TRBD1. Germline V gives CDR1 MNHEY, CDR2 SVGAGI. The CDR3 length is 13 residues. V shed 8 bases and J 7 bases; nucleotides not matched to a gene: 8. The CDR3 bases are TGTGCCAGCGCTACAGGGGCCCCCCAGCCCCAGCATTTT. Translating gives CASATGAPQPQHF.

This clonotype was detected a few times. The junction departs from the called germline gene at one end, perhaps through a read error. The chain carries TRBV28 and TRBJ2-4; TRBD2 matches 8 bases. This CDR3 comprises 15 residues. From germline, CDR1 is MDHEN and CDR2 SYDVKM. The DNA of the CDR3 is TGTGCCAGCAGTATTAGCGGGGAAGCCAAAAGCATTCAGTACTTC. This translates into CASSISGEAKSIQYF.

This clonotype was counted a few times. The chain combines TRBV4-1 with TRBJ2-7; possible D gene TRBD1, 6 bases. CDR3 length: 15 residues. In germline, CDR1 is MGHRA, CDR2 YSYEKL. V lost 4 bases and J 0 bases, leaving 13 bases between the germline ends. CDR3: CASSRGQGYSYEQYF. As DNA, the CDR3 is TGCGCCAGCAGCCGGGGGCAGGGGTACTCCTACGAGCAGTACTTC.

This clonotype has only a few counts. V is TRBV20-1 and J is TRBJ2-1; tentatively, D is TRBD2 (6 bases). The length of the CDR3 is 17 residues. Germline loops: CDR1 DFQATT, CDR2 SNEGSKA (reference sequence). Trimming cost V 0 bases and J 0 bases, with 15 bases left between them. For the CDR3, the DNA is TGCAGTGCTAGAGACCTTGGACTAACTTACTCCTACAATGAGCAGTTCTTC. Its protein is CSARDLGLTYSYNEQFF.

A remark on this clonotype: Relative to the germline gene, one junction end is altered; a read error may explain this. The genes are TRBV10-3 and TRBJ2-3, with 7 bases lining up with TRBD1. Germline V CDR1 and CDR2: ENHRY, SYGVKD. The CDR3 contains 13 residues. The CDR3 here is CANGLGGTDTQYF. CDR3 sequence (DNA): TGTGCCAACGGACTGGGTGGGACAGATACGCAATATTTT.

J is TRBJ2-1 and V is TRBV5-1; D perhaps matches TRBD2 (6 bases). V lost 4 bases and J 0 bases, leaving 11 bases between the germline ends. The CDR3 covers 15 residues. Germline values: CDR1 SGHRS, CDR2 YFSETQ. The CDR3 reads CASSPGVHSYNEQFF. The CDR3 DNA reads TGCGCCAGCAGCCCGGGGGTTCACTCCTACAATGAGCAGTTCTTC.

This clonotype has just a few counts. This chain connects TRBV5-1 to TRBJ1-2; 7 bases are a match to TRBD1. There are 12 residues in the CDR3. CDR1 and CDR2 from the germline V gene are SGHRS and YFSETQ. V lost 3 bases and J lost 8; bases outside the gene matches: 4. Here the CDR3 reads CASSWDRGGYTF. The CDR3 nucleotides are TGCGCCAGCAGCTGGGACAGAGGAGGCTACACCTTC.

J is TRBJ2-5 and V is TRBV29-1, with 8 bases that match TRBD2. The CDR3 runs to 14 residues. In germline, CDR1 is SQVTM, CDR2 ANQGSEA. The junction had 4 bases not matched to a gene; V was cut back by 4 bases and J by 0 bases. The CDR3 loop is CSVAGGPYQETQYF. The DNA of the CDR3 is TGCAGCGTTGCGGGGGGGCCCTACCAAGAGACCCAGTACTTC.

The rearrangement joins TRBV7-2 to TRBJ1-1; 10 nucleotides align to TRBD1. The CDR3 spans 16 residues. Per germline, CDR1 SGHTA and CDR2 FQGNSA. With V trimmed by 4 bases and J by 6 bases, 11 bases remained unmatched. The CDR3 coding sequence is TGTGCCAGCAGCTGGCCACCGGGACAGGGGTTCTCTGAAGCTTTCTTT. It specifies CASSWPPGQGFSEAFF.

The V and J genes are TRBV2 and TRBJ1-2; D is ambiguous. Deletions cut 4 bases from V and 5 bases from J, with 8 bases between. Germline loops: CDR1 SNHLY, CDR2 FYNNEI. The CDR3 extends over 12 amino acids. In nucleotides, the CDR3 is TGTGCCAGCAGTGGATTCGATTATGGCTACACCTTC. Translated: CASSGFDYGYTF. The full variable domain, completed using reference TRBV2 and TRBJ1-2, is EPEVTQTPSHQVTQMGQEVILRCVPISNHLYFYWYRQILGQKVEFLVSFYNNEISEKSEIFDDQFSVERPDGSNFTLKIRSTKLEDSAMYFCASSGFDYGYTFGSGTRLTVV.

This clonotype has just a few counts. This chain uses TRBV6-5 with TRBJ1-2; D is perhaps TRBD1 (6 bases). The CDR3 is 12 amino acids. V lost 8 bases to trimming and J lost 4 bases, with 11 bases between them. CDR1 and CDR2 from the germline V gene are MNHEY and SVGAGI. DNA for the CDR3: TGTGCCAGCGGGGGCGACAGCTATGGCTACACCTTC. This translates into CASGGDSYGYTF.

In nucleotides, the CDR3 is TGTGCCAGCAGCTTCGAGGGCAATCTCGGTGGTGAAGCTTTCTTT. Encoded protein: CASSFEGNLGGEAFF. V and J are TRBV7-9 and TRBJ1-1; no clear D. The CDR3 runs to 15 residues. CDR1 and CDR2 from the germline V gene are SEHNR and FQNEAQ (reference sequence). Trimming removed 3 bases at V and 7 bases at J, with 18 bases between.

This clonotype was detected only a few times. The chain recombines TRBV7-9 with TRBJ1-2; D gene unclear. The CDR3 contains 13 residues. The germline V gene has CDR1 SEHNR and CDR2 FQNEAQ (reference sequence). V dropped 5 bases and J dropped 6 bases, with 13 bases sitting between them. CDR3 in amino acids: CASSPFSPDGYTF. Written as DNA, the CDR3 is TGTGCCAGCAGCCCATTCAGTCCAGATGGCTACACCTTC.

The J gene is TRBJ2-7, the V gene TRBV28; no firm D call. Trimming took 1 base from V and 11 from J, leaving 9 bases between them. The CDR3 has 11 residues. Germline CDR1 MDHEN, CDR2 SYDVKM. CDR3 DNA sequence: TGTGCCAGCAGTTTATCCCAGATAGAGTACTTC. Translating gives CASSLSQIEYF.